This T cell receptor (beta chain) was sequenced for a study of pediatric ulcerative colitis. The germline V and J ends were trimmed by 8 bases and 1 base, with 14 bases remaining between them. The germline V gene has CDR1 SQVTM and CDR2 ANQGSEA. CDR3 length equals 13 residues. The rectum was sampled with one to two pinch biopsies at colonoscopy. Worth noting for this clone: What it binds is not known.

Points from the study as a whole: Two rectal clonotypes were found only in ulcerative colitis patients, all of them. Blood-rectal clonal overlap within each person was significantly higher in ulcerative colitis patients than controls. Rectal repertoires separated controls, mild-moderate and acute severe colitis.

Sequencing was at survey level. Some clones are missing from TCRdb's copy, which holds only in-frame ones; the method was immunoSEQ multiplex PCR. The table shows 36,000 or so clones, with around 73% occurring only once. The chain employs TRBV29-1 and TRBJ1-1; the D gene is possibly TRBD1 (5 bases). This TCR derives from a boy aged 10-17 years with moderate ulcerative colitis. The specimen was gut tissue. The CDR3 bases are TGCAGCCCCCTGAGCGGGGGGAACACTGAAGCTTTCTTT. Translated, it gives CSPLSGGNTEAFF.